This T cell receptor beta chain was recorded in a study of blood T cells in healthy people across ages (dated by TCRdb to the mid-2010s). A note on the overall study: In model experiments, template switching captured roughly one uniquely barcoded TCR beta cDNA molecule for every two T cells. The study measured age-related changes in TCR beta repertoire diversity using deep sequencing normalized with unique cDNA molecular identifiers. To avoid experimental bias, donors of different ages were spread randomly across the sequencing lanes. Four age groups were formed from the donors: young (average 16 years), middle-aged (approximately 40), aged (more than 55) and long-lived (82). The study analyzed two additional independent replicas of 1 million unique cDNA reads from the same blood draw for two donors, one aged 18 to 29 and one aged 80 or older.

Results the study describes overall, beyond this receptor: Because donor CMV infection status was unknown, age-related changes in expanded clonotypes were potentially confounded. Estimates of total diversity from one million sequenced T cells were regarded as lower bounds and underestimates. As age increased, observed TCR beta diversity per million T cells dropped in a roughly linear way, and a significant reduction was already evident by age 40. Compared with the aged group, the long-lived group had more naive CD4+ T cells, fewer expanded clones and increased TCR diversity, a pattern suggesting age selection. The percentage of naive T cells measured by flow cytometry correlated strongly with observed TCR beta diversity. Bulk unsorted PBMC profiling prevented conclusive comparison of naive and antigen-experienced compartments.

The roughly 37 donors, aged about 6 to 95 years, were systemically healthy Caucasian individuals from Russia. Each donor gave approximately 9.3 milliliters of peripheral blood, collected into EDTA-treated Vacutainer tubes. Ficoll-Paque density-gradient centrifugation was used to isolate PBMCs, with at least 6.5 million per sample. Trizol reagent was used to extract total RNA from the PBMCs, yielding at least 6 micrograms per sample. For every donor, flow cytometry on a PBMC aliquot measured the percentage of naive CD45RAhigh/CD27high T cells. Notes on this clonotype: It lacks a known antigen. No base qualities exist here, and no much larger clone lies one base off it.

The germline V gene gives CDR1 as SGHRS and CDR2 as YFSETQ. The CDR3 covers 15 residues, taking in both the cysteine and the phenylalanine. This entry keeps only the CDR3 DNA: 45 bases, framed from base 1. V and J are trimmed by 0 bases and 3 bases, and the gene matches miss 2 bases of the junction. The library was prepared using 5' RACE. These reads were obtained on an Illumina HiSeq 2500. A second PCR of roughly 7 to 11 cycles was performed with a sample-barcoded 5' primer and a J-beta primer mix. Each TCR beta cDNA molecule received a unique molecular identifier from a template-switch 5' adaptor carrying 12 random nucleotides. At least 2.5 million CDR3-containing paired-end reads were obtained from each sample. First-strand cDNA synthesis was performed from all RNA using the Mint cDNA synthesis kit, with priming by a TRBC-specific oligonucleotide. Following uracil-DNA glycosylase treatment, all cDNA underwent a first 18-cycle PCR with the universal primers M1SS and BC2_uni_R. In the original analysis: Normalization of each sample was performed by random selection of 1 million high-quality reads, each carrying a distinct molecular identifier. Reads sharing molecular identifiers were discarded rather than binned into consensus sequences. MiTCR, run with a Q25 quality threshold and the strictest error-elimination algorithm, handled CDR3 identification, clonotype clustering and error correction. A nonparametric unseen species model using Euler transformation provided a lower-bound estimate of total TCR beta diversity. TCRdb took the public reads, trimmed them with fastp at Q25, ran MiXCR for clone calling and kept in-frame beta chains. Every CDR3 protein is listed once, alongside the most common genes and DNA of its rows. The V and J calls, along with clone size, are taken from TCRdb and not from the paper's own processing. Within this sample are under 950,000 distinct CDR3 sequences, with roughly 20% of them counted one time only. Around a fifth of the sample goes to the ten largest clones.

The specimen sequenced was blood. The sequence was obtained from a man aged 65 to 85 in good health. This chain is built from TRBV5-1 and TRBJ2-1; 8 central bases correspond to TRBD2. The bases are TGCGCCAGCAGCTTGGCCGGGGGGGACTACAATGAGCAGTTCTTC. Translated, this gives CASSLAGGDYNEQFF.